This T cell receptor beta chain emerged from a study of radiotherapy plus CTLA-4 blockade in lung cancer. Background on the study: Among enrolled patients, approximately 18% responded and roughly 31% achieved disease control. General observations from the study: Once radiotherapy plus ipilimumab had been given, TCR clones derived from tumor expanded in blood.

CDR1 is SGHAT, CDR2 FQNNGV, per germline. The junction had 7 bases not matched to a gene; V was cut back by 0 bases and J by 7 bases. There are 16 residues in the CDR3. This clone occurred a few times. The target antigen is unknown. Enrolled patients, whose metastatic non-small-cell lung cancer was chemo-refractory, received focal radiation plus CTLA-4 blockade with ipilimumab. The table came from immunoSEQ multiplex PCR; TCRdb's copy has only in-frame clones and leaves some out. This table holds approximately 80,000 clones, under 85% found once. Sample: peripheral blood, taken from a patient treated with radiotherapy plus ipilimumab. The clonotype originates from a human donor with non-small cell lung cancer who had stable disease on radiotherapy plus ipilimumab. The chain employs TRBV11-2 and TRBJ2-5, with 11 bases matching TRBD2. CDR3 loop: CASSLDIAGGQATQYF. The CDR3 region has the DNA TGTGCCAGCAGCTTAGATATAGCGGGAGGGCAGGCGACCCAGTACTTC.